This T cell receptor beta chain was obtained from a study of blood T cell repertoires in COVID-19. The wider study: Acute and convalescent COVID-19 samples came from the United States, Italy and Spain.

Authors' processing steps: Amplification from reference gene primers served as the basis for estimated nucleated cell counts. Profiled with immunoSEQ multiplex PCR; TCRdb holds only in-frame clones, not every one. From that table come the V and J calls and clone size; the DNA was used to work out D and trimming. The profile covers 81,000 or so clones, with roughly 85% appearing a single time and more than 9.5% taken by the ten largest. In this sample, this clone turned up once. The source of this sequence is a man in his forties or fifties with COVID-19, enrolled during active disease. Sequenced: peripheral blood.

The CDR3 sequence is CAIRGTSGSSYEQYF. CDR3 DNA: TGTGCCATCAGAGGTACTAGCGGGAGCTCCTACGAGCAGTACTTC. The chain carries TRBV10-3 and TRBJ2-7; TRBD2 matches 11 bases. Looked up from germline, CDR1 is ENHRY and CDR2 is SYGVKD. This CDR3 region has 15 residues. V lost 6 bases and J lost 0; bases outside the gene matches: 4.